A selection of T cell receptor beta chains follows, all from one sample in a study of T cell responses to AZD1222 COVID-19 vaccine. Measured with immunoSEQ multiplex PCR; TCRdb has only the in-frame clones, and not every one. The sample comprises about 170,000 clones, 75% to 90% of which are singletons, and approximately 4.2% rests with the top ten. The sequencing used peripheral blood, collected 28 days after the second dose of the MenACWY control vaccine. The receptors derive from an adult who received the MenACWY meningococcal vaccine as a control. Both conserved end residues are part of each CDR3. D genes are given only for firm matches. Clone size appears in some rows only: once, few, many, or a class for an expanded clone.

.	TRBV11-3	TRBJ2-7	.	CASSLTASYEQYF	TGTGCCAGCAGCTTGACAGCCTCCTACGAGCAGTACTTC
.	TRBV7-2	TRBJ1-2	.	CASSYYLAGVNGYTF	TGTGCCAGCAGCTATTATTTGGCAGGGGTAAATGGCTACACCTTC
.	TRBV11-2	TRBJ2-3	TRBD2	CASSFAGGAQYF	TGTGCCAGCAGCTTTGCGGGGGGCGCGCAGTATTTT
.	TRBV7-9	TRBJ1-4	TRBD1	CASSSRTGGGEKLFF	TGTGCCAGCAGCTCCAGGACAGGGGGAGGTGAAAAACTGTTTTTT
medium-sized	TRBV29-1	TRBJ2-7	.	CSVEGGTSAEQYF	TGCAGCGTTGAAGGGGGAACCTCGGCCGAGCAGTACTTC
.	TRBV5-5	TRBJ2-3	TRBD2	CASSLVGLAADTQYF	TGTGCCAGCAGCTTGGTGGGACTAGCTGCAGATACGCAGTATTTT
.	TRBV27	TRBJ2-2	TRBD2	CASATLGILAGGPSVGELFF	TGTGCCAGCGCAACGCTAGGGATACTAGCGGGAGGGCCTTCTGTCGGGGAGCTGTTTTTT
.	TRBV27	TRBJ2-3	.	CASSLGLEGDTQYF	TGTGCCAGCAGTTTAGGGCTCGAGGGAGATACGCAGTATTTT
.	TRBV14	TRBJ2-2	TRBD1	CASSSRQGPPTGELFF	TGTGCCAGCAGCTCCCGACAGGGCCCACCCACCGGGGAGCTGTTTTTT
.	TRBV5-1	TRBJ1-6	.	CASSFFREGGSPLHF	TGCGCCAGCAGCTTTTTTAGGGAGGGAGGTTCACCCCTCCACTTT
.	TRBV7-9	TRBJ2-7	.	CASSPVPSAFSYEQYF	TGTGCCAGCAGCCCCGTGCCTAGCGCTTTTTCTTACGAGCAGTACTTC
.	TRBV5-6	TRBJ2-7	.	CASSFIYEQYF	TGTGCCAGCAGCTTTATATACGAGCAGTACTTC
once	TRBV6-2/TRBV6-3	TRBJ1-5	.	CASSSHGQPQHF	TGTGCCAGCAGTTCACACGGTCAGCCCCAGCATTTT
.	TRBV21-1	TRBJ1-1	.	CASSPYMTGGNANTEAFF	TGTGCCAGCAGCCCCTATATGACAGGGGGAAACGCAAACACTGAAGCTTTCTTT
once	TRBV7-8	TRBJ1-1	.	CAGGALNTEAFF	TGTGCCGGAGGGGCCTTGAACACTGAAGCTTTCTTT